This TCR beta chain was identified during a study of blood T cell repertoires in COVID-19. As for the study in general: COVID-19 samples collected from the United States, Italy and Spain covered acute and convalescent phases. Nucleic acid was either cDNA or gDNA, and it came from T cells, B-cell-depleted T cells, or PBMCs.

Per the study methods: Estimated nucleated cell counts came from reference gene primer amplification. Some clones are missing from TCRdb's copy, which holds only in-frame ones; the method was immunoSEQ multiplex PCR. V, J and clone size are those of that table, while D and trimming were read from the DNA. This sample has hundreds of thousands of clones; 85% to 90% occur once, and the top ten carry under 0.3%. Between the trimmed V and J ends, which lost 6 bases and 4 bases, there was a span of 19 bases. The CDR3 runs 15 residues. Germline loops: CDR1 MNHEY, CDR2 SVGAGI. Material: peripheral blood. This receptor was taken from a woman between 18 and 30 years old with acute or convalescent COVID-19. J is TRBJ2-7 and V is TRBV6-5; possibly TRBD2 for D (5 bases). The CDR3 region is CASRQRWTGFYEQYF. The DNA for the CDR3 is TGTGCCAGCAGGCAGCGATGGACGGGATTTTACGAGCAGTACTTC.